This is a list of T cell receptor beta chains from one sample in a study of T cells in Graves' hyperthyroidism and ophthalmopathy. TCRdb called the multiplex PCR reads again in MiXCR, with one record for every CDR3 protein. The sample lists 500,000 to 750,000 distinct CDR3 sequences, more than 13% occurring once. Sequenced input: blood. These receptor sequences come from a woman aged 18 to 35 with Graves' ophthalmopathy. Both conserved end residues are part of each CDR3. The D gene is left open where the match is weak. Only some rows state a clone size, as once, few, many or a class for expanded clones.

D gene,J gene,V gene,clone size,CDR3 protein,CDR3 DNA
TRBD1,TRBJ2-1,TRBV12-3/TRBV12-4,many,CASSFRPGTGSRAYNEQFF,TGTGCCAGCAGTTTTCGTCCCGGGACAGGGTCAAGGGCCTACAATGAGCAGTTCTTC
-,TRBJ1-2,TRBV7-9,-,CAGSYLGQRGYTF,TGTGCCGGCAGCTACCTGGGACAACGTGGCTACACCTTC
-,TRBJ2-7,TRBV18,-,CASSPPRDGTEYEQYF,TGTGCCAGCTCACCACCGAGGGATGGGACGGAGTACGAGCAGTACTTC
TRBD2,TRBJ2-1,TRBV7-2,many,CASSLVWTSDNEQFF,TGTGCCAGCAGCTTAGTCTGGACTAGCGACAATGAGCAGTTCTTC
TRBD2,TRBJ2-7,TRBV5-1,many,CASSSRPAGGSEEQYF,TGCGCCAGCAGCTCCCGACCCGCGGGAGGGTCTGAAGAGCAGTACTTC
-,TRBJ2-1,TRBV28,-,CASSFPIGTPRNNEQFF,TGTGCCAGCAGTTTCCCGATCGGGACTCCTCGGAACAATGAGCAGTTCTTC
TRBD2,TRBJ2-3,TRBV20-1,-,CSARGGTSGTDTQYF,TGCAGTGCTAGAGGGGGGACTAGCGGCACAGATACGCAGTATTTT
-,TRBJ1-2,TRBV11-3,-,CASSLEGKGNYGYTF,TGTGCCAGCAGCTTAGAAGGAAAGGGGAACTATGGCTACACCTTC
TRBD2,TRBJ2-7,TRBV20-1,-,CSAQTQTSVREQYF,TGCAGTGCTCAGACCCAGACTAGCGTCCGCGAGCAGTACTTC
TRBD2,TRBJ2-1,TRBV28,many,CASRVMGLVNNEQFF,TGTGCCAGCAGAGTGATGGGACTAGTGAACAATGAGCAGTTCTTC
TRBD2,TRBJ2-1,TRBV6-2/TRBV6-3,many,CASSTPSGREYNEQFF,TGTGCCAGCAGTACCCCTAGCGGGAGAGAATACAATGAGCAGTTCTTC
TRBD1,TRBJ1-5,TRBV7-8,many,CASSSRQGGGNQPQHF,TGTGCCAGCAGCTCAAGACAGGGGGGGGGCAATCAGCCCCAGCATTTT
-,TRBJ2-7,TRBV20-1,many,CSARDVQGGPYEQYF,TGCAGTGCTAGAGATGTGCAAGGAGGGCCCTACGAGCAGTACTTC
TRBD2,TRBJ2-7,TRBV27,-,CASSLTPLAAKRSYEQYF,TGTGCCAGCAGTTTAACCCCCCTAGCGGCTAAAAGAAGCTACGAGCAGTACTTC
TRBD2,TRBJ2-3,TRBV7-3,-,CASSPYSSGRVDTQYF,TGTGCCAGCAGCCCCTACTCTAGCGGGAGGGTAGATACGCAGTATTTT
-,TRBJ1-1,TRBV7-9,-,CTSSPSSEAFF,TGTACCAGCAGCCCGTCATCTGAAGCTTTCTTT
-,TRBJ1-2,TRBV27,many,CASSFWGGGYGYTF,TGTGCCAGCAGTTTCTGGGGAGGAGGGTATGGCTACACCTTC